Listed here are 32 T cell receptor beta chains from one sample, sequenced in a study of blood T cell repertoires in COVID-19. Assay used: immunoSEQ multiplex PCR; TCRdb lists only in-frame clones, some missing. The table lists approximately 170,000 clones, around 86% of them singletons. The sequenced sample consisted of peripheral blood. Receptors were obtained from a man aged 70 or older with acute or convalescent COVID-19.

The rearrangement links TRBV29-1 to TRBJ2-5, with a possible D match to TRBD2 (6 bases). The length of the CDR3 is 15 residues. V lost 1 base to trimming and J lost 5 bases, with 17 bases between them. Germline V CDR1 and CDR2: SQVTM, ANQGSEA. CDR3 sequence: CSVEGRDPGRETQYF. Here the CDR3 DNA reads TGCAGCGTTGAAGGGCGGGACCCGGGCCGGGAGACCCAGTACTTC.

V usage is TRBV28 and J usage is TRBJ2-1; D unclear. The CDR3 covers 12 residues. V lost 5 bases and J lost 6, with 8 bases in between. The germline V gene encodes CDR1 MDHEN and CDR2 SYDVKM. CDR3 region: CASSTYGNEQFF. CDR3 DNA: TGTGCCAGCAGTACCTATGGCAATGAGCAGTTCTTC.

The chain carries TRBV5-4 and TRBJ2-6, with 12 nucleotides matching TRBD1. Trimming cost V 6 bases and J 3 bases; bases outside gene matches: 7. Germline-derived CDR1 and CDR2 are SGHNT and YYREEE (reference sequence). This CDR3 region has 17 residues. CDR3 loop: CASTGTGGGYGANVLTF. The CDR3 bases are TGTGCCAGCACCGGGACAGGGGGCGGTTATGGGGCCAACGTCCTGACTTTC.

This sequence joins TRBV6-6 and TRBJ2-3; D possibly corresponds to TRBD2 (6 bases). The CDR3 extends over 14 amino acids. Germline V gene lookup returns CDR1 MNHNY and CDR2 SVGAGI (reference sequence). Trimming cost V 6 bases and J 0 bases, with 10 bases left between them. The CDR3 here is CASSLAVSTDTQYF. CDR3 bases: TGTGCCAGCAGCTTAGCGGTTAGCACAGATACGCAGTATTTT.

In nucleotides, the CDR3 is TGTGCCAGCAGTCGGCAGGGGGTCCTCGACGAGCAGTACTTC. Protein sequence: CASSRQGVLDEQYF. This chain uses TRBV2 with TRBJ2-7, with 7 bases matching TRBD1. Germline V gene sequence: CDR1 SNHLY, CDR2 FYNNEI. CDR3 size: 14 residues. V trimming: 5 bases; J trimming: 5 bases; junction bases outside the gene matches: 9.

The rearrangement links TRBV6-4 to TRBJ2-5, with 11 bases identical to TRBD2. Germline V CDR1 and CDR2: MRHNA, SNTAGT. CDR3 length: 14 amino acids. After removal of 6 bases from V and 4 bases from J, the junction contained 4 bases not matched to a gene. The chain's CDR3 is CASRRLAGSETQYF. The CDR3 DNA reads TGTGCCAGCAGAAGACTAGCGGGGTCAGAGACCCAGTACTTC.

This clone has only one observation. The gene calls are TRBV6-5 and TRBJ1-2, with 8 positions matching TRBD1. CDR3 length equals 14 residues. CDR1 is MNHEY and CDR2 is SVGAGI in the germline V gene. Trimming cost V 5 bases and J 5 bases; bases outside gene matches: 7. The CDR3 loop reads CASSPTGGGYGYTF. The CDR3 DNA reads TGTGCCAGCAGTCCTACAGGGGGAGGATATGGCTACACCTTC.

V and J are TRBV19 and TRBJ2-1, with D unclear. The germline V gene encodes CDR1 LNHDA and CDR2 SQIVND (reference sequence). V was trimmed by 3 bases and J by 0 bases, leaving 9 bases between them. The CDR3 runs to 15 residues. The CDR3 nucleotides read TGTGCCAGTAGTATTTGGCGGAGCTCCTACAATGAGCAGTTCTTC. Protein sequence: CASSIWRSSYNEQFF.

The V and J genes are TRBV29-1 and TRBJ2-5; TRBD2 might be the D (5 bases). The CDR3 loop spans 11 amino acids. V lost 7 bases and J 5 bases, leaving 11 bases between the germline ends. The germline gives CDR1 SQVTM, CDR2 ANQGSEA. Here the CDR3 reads CSATDYETQYF. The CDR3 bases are TGCAGCGCGACCGACTACGAGACCCAGTACTTC.

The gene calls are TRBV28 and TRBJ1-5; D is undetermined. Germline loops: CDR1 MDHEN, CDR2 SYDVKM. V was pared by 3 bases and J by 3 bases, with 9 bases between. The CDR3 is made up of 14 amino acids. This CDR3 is CASSFHDNNQPQHF. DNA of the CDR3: TGTGCCAGCAGTTTCCACGACAACAATCAGCCCCAGCATTTT.

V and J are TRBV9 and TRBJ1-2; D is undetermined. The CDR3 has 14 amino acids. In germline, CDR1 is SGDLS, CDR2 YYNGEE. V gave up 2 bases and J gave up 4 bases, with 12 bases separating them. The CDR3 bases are TGTGCCAGCAGCGTTACCCCGAGGAGCTATGGCTACACCTTC. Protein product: CASSVTPRSYGYTF. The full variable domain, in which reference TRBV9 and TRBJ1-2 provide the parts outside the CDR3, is DSGVTQTPKHLITATGQRVTLRCSPRSGDLSVYWYQQSLDQGLQFLIQYYNGEERAKGNILERFSAQQFPDLHSELNLSSLELGDSALYFCASSVTPRSYGYTFGSGTRLTVV.

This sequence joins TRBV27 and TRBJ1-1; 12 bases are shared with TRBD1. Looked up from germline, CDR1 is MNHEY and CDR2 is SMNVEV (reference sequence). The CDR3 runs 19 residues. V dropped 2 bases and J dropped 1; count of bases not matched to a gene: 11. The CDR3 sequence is CASSLIPGQGAGGNTEAFF. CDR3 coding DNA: TGTGCCAGCAGTTTAATTCCGGGACAGGGGGCAGGAGGGAACACTGAAGCTTTCTTT.

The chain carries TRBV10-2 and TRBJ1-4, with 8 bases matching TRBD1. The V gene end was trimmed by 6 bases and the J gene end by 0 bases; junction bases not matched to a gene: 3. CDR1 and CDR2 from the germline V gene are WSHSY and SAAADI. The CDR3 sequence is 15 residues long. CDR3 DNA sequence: TGCGCCAGCAGCAGGGACAGGCCAACTAATGAAAAACTGTTTTTT. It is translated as CASSRDRPTNEKLFF.

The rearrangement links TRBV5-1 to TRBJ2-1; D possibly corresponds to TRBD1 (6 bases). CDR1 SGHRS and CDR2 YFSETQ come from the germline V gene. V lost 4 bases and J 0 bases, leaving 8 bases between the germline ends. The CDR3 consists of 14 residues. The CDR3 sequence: CASSGGDSYNEQFF. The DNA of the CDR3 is TGCGCCAGCAGCGGGGGCGACTCCTACAATGAGCAGTTCTTC.

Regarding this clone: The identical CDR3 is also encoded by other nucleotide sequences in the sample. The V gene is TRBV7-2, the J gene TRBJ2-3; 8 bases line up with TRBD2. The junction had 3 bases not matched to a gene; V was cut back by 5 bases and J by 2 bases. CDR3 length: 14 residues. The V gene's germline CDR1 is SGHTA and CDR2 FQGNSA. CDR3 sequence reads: CASSPGGVTDTQYF. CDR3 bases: TGTGCCAGCAGCCCCGGGGGGGTCACAGATACGCAGTATTTT.

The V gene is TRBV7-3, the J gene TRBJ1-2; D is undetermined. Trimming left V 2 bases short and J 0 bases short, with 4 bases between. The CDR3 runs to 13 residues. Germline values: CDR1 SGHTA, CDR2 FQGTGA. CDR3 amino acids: CASSLGPNYGYTF. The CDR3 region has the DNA TGTGCCAGCAGCTTAGGGCCTAACTATGGCTACACCTTC.

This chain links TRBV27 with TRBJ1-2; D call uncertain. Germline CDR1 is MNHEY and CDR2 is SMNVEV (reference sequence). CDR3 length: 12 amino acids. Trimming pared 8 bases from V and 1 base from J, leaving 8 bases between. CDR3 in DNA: TGTGCCAGCGGACTTTTTAACTATGGCTACACCTTC. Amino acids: CASGLFNYGYTF.

This chain's CDR3 is CASSISGRDTDTQYF. The CDR3 nucleotides are TGCGCCAGCAGCATTAGCGGGAGGGACACAGATACGCAGTATTTT. The rearrangement links TRBV5-1 to TRBJ2-3, with 11 bases fitting TRBD2. The CDR3 runs to 15 residues. CDR1 and CDR2 from the germline V gene are SGHRS and YFSETQ. V trimming: 4 bases; J trimming: 2 bases; junction bases outside the gene matches: 3.

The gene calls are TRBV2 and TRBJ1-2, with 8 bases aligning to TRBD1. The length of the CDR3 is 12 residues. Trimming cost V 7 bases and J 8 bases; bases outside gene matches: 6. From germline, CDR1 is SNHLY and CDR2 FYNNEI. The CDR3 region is CASKDRGQGYTF. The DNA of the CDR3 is TGTGCCAGCAAAGACAGGGGACAGGGCTACACCTTC.

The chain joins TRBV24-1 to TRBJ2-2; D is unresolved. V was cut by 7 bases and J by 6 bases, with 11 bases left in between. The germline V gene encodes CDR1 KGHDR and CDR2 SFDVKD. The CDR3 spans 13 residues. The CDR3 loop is CATSISRSGELFF. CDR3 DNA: TGTGCCACCAGCATCTCTCGGTCCGGGGAGCTGTTTTTT.

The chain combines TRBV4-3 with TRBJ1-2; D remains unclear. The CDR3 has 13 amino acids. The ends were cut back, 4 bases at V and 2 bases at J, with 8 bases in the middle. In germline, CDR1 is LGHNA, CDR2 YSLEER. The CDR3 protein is CASSPGINYGYTF. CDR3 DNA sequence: TGCGCCAGCAGCCCCGGGATAAACTATGGCTACACCTTC.

CDR3 residues: CASRKDSNNSPLHF. CDR3 sequence (DNA): TGTGCCAGCAGGAAGGACAGTAATAATTCACCCCTCCACTTT. V usage is TRBV9 and J usage is TRBJ1-6; possibly TRBD1 for D (6 bases). Germline lookup yields CDR1 SGDLS and CDR2 YYNGEE. V shed 5 bases and J shed 5 bases, with 11 bases lying between them. The CDR3 extends over 14 amino acids.

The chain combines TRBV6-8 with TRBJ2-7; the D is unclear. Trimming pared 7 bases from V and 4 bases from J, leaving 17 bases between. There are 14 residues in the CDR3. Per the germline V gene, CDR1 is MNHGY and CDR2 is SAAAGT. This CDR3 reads CASTLTRLSYEQYF. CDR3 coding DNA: TGTGCCAGCACCCTTACCAGACTTAGTTACGAGCAGTACTTC.

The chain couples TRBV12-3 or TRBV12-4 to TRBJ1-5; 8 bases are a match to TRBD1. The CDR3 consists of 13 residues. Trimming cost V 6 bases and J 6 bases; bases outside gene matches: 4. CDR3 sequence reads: CASSQGAAQPQHF. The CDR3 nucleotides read TGTGCCAGCAGCCAGGGGGCAGCTCAGCCCCAGCATTTT.

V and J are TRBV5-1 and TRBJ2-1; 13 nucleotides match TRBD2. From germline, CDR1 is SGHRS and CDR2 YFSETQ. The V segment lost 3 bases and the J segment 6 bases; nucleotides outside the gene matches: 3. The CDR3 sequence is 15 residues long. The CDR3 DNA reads TGCGCCAGCAGCTCGACTAGCGGGGGGATCAATGAGCAGTTCTTC. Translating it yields CASSSTSGGINEQFF.

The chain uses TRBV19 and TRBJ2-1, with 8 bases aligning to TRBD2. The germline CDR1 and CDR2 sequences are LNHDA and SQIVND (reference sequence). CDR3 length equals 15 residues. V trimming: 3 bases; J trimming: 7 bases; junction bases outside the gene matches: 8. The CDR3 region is CASSIGTSGSNEQFF. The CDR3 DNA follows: TGTGCCAGTAGTATCGGTACTAGCGGTTCGAATGAGCAGTTCTTC.

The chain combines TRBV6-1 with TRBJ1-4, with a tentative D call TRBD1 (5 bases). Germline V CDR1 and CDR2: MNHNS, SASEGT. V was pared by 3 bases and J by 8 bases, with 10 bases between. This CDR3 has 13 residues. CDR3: CASSEGLWEKLFF. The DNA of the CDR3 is TGTGCCAGCAGTGAGGGGCTCTGGGAAAAACTGTTTTTT.

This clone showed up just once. CDR3: CATSGPRDLQETQYF. The CDR3 DNA is TGTGCCACCAGCGGGCCGAGAGACCTGCAAGAGACCCAGTACTTC. The V gene is TRBV15, the J gene TRBJ2-5; D is unclear. Trimming left V 5 bases short and J 2 bases short, with 15 bases between. This CDR3 has 15 residues. The germline V gene has CDR1 LNHNV and CDR2 YYDKDF (reference sequence). Drawing the rest from reference TRBV15 and TRBJ2-5, the complete variable domain is DAMVIQNPRYQVTQFGKPVTLSCSQTLNHNVMYWYQQKSSQAPKLLFHYYDKDFNNEADTPDNFQSRRPNTSFCFLDIRSPGLGDTAMYLCATSGPRDLQETQYFGPGTRLLVL.

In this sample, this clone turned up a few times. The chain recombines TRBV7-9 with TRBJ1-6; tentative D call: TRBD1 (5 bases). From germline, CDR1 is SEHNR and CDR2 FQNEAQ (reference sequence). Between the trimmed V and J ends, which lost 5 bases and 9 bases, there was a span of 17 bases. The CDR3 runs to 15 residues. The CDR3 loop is CASSPPGQGGSPLHF. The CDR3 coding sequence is TGTGCCAGCAGCCCCCCTGGGCAGGGTGGTTCACCCCTCCACTTT.

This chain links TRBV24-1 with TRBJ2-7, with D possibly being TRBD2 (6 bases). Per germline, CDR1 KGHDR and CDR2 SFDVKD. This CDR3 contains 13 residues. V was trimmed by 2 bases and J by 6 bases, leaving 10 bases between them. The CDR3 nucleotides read TGTGCCACCAGTGATTCAGGGACTCGCGAGCAGTACTTC. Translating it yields CATSDSGTREQYF.

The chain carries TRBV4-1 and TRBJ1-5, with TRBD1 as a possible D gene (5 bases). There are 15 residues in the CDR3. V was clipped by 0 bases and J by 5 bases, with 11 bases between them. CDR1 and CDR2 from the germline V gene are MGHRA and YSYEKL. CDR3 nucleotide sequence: TGCGCCAGCAGCCAAGATTTCAGGGCAGATCAGCCCCAGCATTTT. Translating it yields CASSQDFRADQPQHF.

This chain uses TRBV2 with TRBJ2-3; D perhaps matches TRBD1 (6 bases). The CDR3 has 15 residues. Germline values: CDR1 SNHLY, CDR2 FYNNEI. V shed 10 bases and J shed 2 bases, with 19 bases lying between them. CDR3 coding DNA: TGTGCCACTCCACCGAAGGACAGAACCACAGATACGCAGTATTTT. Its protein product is CATPPKDRTTDTQYF.